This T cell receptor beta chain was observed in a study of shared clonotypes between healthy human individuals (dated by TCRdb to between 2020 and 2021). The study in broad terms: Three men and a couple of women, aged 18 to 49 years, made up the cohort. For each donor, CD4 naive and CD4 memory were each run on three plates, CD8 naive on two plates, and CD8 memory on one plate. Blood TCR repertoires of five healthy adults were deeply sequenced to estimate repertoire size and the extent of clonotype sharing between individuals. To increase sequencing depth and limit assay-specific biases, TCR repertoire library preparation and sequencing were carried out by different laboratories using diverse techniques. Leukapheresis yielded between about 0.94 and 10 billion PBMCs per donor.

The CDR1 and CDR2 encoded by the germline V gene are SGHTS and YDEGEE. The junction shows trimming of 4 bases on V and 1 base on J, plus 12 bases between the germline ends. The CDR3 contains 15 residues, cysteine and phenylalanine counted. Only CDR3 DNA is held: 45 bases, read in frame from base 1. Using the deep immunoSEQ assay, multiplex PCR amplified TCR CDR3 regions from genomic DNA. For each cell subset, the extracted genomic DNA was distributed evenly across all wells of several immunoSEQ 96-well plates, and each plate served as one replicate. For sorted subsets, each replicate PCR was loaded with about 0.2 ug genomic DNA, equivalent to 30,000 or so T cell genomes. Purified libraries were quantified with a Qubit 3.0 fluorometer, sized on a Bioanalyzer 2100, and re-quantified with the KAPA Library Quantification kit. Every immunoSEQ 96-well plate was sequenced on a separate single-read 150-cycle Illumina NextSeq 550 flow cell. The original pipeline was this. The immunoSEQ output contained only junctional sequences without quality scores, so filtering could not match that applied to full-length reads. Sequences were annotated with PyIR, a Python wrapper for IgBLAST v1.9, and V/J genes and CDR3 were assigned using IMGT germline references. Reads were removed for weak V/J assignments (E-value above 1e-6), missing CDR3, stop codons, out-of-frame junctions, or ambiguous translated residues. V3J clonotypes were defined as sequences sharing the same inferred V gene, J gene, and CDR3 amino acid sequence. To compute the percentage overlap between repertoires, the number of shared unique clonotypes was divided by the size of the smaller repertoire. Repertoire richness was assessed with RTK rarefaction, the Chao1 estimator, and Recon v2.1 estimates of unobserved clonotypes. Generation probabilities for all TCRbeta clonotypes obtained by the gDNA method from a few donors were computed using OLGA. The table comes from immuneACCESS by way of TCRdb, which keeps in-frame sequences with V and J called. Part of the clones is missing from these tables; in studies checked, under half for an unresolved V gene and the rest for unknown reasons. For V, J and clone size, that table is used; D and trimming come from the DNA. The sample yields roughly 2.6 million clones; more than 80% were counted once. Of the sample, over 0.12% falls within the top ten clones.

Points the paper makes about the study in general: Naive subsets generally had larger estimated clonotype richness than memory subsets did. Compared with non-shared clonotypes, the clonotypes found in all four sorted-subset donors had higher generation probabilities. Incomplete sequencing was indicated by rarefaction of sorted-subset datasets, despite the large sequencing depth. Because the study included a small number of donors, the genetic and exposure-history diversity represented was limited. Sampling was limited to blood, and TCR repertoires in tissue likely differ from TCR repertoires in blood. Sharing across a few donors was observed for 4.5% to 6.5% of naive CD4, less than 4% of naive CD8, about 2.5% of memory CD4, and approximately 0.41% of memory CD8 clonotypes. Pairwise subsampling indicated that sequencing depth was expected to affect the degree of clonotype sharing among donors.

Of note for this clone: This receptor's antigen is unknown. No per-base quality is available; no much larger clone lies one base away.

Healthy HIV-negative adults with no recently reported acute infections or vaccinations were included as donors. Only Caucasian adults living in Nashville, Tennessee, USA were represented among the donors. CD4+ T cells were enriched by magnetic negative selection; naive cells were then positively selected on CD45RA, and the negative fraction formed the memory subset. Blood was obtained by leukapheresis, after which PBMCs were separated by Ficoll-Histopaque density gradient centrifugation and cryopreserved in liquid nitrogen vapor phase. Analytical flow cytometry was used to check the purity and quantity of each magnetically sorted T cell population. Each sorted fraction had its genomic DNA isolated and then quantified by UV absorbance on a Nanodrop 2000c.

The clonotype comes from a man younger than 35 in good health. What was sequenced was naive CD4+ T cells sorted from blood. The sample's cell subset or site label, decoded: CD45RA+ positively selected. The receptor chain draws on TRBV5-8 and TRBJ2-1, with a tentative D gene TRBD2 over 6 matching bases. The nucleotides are TGTGCCAGCAGCGCCAGCGGGCGTTCCTACAATGAGCAGTTCTTC. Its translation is CASSASGRSYNEQFF.